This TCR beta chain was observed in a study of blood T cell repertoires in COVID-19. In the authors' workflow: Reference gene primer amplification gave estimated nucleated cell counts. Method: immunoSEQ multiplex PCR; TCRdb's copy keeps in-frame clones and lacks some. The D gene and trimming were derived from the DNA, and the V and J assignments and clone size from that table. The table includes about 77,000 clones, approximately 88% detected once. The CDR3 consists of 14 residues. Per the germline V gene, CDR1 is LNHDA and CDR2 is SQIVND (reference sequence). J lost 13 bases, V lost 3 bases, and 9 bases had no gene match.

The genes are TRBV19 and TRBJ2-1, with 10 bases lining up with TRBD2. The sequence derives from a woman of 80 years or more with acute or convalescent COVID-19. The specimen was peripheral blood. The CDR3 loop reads CASSIGAGGVSQFF. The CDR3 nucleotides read TGTGCCAGTAGTATTGGAGCGGGGGGGGTTTCACAGTTCTTC.